Below, one T cell receptor (beta chain) is given with its context. Its antigen is as yet unknown. TCRdb keeps only in-frame clones here, not all; method: immunoSEQ multiplex PCR. The sample includes tens of thousands of clones, about 95% of them seen just once. This CDR3 region has 13 residues. The V gene lost 1 base and the J gene lost 13 bases, with 17 bases spanning the gap. Germline V lookup: CDR1 SGHNT, CDR2 YYREEE (reference sequence). These data originate in a study of T cell clonotyping in hematopoietic cell transplantation. Overall study findings and caveats: Pathologically expanded recipient clonotypes increased progressively from day 30 to day 180 as diversity fell. No sorting was done, leaving CD4 and CD8 contributions mixed. Graft donor and pretransplant recipient Inverse Simpson Index values predicted broader posttransplant TCR diversity.

This receptor was identified in a woman aged 45-60 years in good health. Some clones in this sample may be carry-over from other donors' samples. Sequenced sample: peripheral blood mononuclear cells. The rearrangement links TRBV5-4 to TRBJ1-2, with a weak D call TRBD1 (5 bases). CDR3 in DNA: TGTGCCAGCAGCTTGTGGGGGATCGCGTCGAGCACCTTC. This codes for CASSLWGIASSTF.